This T cell receptor (beta chain) is drawn from a study of T cells in Graves' hyperthyroidism and ophthalmopathy. At the level of the study: At the time of initial diagnosis and before any treatment, peripheral blood was collected. Study-wide points: Expanded thyroid clonotypes (above 0.001) were mostly also found in blood. With a median lead of roughly 6.8 months before onset, the model predicted ophthalmopathy.

Patients aged 18 to 65 had newly diagnosed hyperthyroidism lasting under 2 months. Authors of the study amplified TCR beta CDR3 regions from RNA transcripts. During a first-round RT-PCR of the TCR CDR3, the HTBI primer set was used. TCRdb reprocessed the multiplex PCR reads with MiXCR, giving one entry per CDR3 protein. The table shows around 250,000 distinct CDR3 sequences, with more than 14% occurring only once. At least ten counts were recorded for this clonotype. Its specificity is not known. J was trimmed by 7 bases and V by 1 base; bases with no gene match: 10. Germline CDR1 reads SGHDN; CDR2 reads FVKESK. This CDR3 comprises 16 residues.

The sample comprised blood. V usage is TRBV14 and J usage is TRBJ2-1, with 7 bases fitting TRBD2. This TCR was recovered from a woman in her thirties or forties with Graves' hyperthyroidism that later progressed to Graves' ophthalmopathy. CDR3 in DNA: TGTGCCAGCAGCCAAGTTGGGGGGGTCCCTCGGAATGAGCAGTTCTTC. Translating gives CASSQVGGVPRNEQFF.